This TCR beta chain was documented in a study of identical twins. This clonotype came up a few times. MiXCR was run by TCRdb on the 5' RACE reads, yielding one entry per CDR3 protein. In the table there are around 340,000 distinct CDR3 sequences, roughly 9% of which are singletons. This CDR3 is 14 amino acids long. V was shortened by 2 bases and J by 1 base, with 5 bases between the two germline ends. CDR1 LGHNT and CDR2 FRNRAP come from the germline V gene. The specimen sequenced was naive T cells sorted from blood. This clonotype originated in a woman aged 45-65 years in good health. The V call is TRBV12-5, the J call TRBJ1-4, with D uncertain. The CDR3 DNA reads as TGTGCTAGTGGTTTGAGGGAAACTAATGAAAAACTGTTTTTT. It specifies CASGLRETNEKLFF.